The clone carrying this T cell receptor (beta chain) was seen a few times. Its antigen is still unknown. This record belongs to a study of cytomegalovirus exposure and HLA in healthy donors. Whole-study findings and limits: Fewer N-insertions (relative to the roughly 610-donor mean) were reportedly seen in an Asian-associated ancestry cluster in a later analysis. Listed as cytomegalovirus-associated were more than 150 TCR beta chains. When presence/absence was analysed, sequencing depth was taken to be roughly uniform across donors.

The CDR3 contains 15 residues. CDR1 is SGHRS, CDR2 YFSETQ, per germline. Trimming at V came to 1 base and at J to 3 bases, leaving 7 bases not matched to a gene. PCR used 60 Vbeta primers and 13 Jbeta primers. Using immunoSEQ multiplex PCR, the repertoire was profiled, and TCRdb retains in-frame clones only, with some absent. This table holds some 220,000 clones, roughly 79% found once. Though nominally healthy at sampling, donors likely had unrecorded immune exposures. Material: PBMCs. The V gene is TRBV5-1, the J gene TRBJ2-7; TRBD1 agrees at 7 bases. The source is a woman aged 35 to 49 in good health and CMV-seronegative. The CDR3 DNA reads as TGCGCCAGCAGCTTGAAAAGACAGGGTGACTACGAGCAGTACTTC. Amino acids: CASSLKRQGDYEQYF.